Listed below are T cell receptor beta chains from one sample, sequenced in a study of tumor and adjacent non-tumor tissue in lung cancer. Via MiXCR, TCRdb re-called the multiplex PCR reads, giving one row per CDR3 protein. The repertoire holds about 90,000 distinct CDR3 sequences, 76% seen once, with 21% in the top ten. Sequencing was carried out using distant non-tumor lung tissue. These receptors were collected from a woman aged 50 to 65 with non-small cell lung cancer. Each CDR3 is given with its conserved first and last residue. The D gene is left open where the match is weak. A row's size may be missing; if present it is once, few, many or a size class.

many	TRBV20-1	.	TRBJ1-2	CSAREEVESYGYTF	TGCAGTGCTAGAGAGGAGGTAGAGAGCTATGGCTACACCTTC
.	TRBV11-2	.	TRBJ2-7	CASIGAYEQYF	TGTGCCAGCATAGGGGCTTACGAGCAGTACTTC
.	TRBV12-3/TRBV12-4	.	TRBJ2-3	CASGNYRSTVTQYF	TGTGCCAGCGGGAATTACAGGAGCACAGTTACGCAGTATTTT
.	TRBV4-1	.	TRBJ1-1	CASSQEPGLETEAFF	TGCGCCAGCAGCCAGGAGCCAGGGCTGGAGACTGAAGCTTTCTTT
.	TRBV6-6	.	TRBJ1-4	CASSYPDPPEANEKLSF	TGTGCCAGTAGTTACCCTGACCCACCGGAAGCTAATGAAAAACTGTCTTTT
.	TRBV6-5	.	TRBJ1-2	CAILGSCGYTF	TGTGCGATCCTCGGGAGCTGTGGCTACACCTTC
.	TRBV4-2	TRBD2	TRBJ2-1	CGSSASGNPYNEQFF	TGTGGCAGCAGCGCTAGCGGGAACCCCTACAATGAGCAATTCTTC
few	TRBV6-5	.	TRBJ2-7	CASSPPKGEQYF	TGTGCCAGCAGTCCTCCCAAAGGCGAGCAATACTTC
.	TRBV28	TRBD1	TRBJ1-2	CASSTGDHYGYTF	TGTGCCAGCAGCACAGGGGATCACTATGGCTACACCTTC
.	TRBV6-6	.	TRBJ2-3	CASSAQRRTDTQYF	TGTGCCAGCAGCGCCCAGAGACGCACAGATACGCAGTATTTT
.	TRBV28	.	TRBJ2-1	CASITRERYNEQFF	TGTGCCAGCATTACGAGAGAGAGATACAATGAGCAGTTCTTC
.	TRBV5-1	.	TRBJ2-6	CTSSTGGISGSNVLTF	TGCACCAGCAGTACAGGCGGCATCTCTGGATCCAACGTCCTGACTTTC
.	TRBV6-6	.	TRBJ1-2	CASSLGDKWCYTF	TGTGCCAGCAGTCTCGGGGACAAGTGGTGCTACACCTTC
.	TRBV6-1	TRBD1	TRBJ1-2	CDSSLSQGAAGGYTF	TGTGACAGCAGTTTGTCACAGGGGGCAGCAGGAGGCTACACTTTC
few	TRBV7-9	TRBD1	TRBJ2-2	CASSFPGQGTSGELFF	TGTGCCAGCAGCTTCCCGGGACAGGGTACTTCCGGGGAGCTGTTTTTT
.	TRBV30	TRBD2	TRBJ2-3	CAWSPLAEVRYTQYF	TGTGCCTGGAGTCCTCTAGCGGAAGTGAGATATACGCAGTATTTT
.	TRBV24-1	.	TRBJ1-1	CATTERTNTEAFF	TGTGCCACCACTGAACGGACGAACACAGAAGCTTTCTTT
.	TRBV11-2	.	TRBJ2-7	CASRPISGYEQYF	TGTGCCAGCCGGCCGATTAGCGGTTACGAGCAGTACTTC
many	TRBV5-4	.	TRBJ1-2	CASSLNRQSVYEGYTF	TGTGCCAGCAGCTTGAACAGGCAATCCGTCTATGAAGGCTACACCTTC
.	TRBV6-1	.	TRBJ1-2	CASGVRIGGKGYTF	TGTGCCAGCGGTGTCCGAATTGGGGGGAAAGGCTACACCTTT
few	TRBV10-3	TRBD2	TRBJ2-7	CAIMGGNVSYELYF	TGTGCCATCATGGGGGGGAACGTCTCCTACGAGCTCTACTTC
.	TRBV7-9	.	TRBJ2-7	CTSNSPGGSYEQYF	TGTACCAGCAACTCGCCCGGCGGATCCTACGAGCAGTACTTC
many	TRBV11-2	.	TRBJ2-1	CASSLEAPNEQFF	TGTGCCAGCAGCCTAGAGGCTCCCAATGAGCAGTTCTTC
.	TRBV10-3	.	TRBJ2-1	CANLGASRRNEQFF	TGTGCCAACCTGGGGGCTAGCAGACGCAATGAGCAGTTCTTC
.	TRBV2	.	TRBJ1-6	CASTGTVSSCNSPLHF	TGTGCCAGCACCGGGACGGTGAGCTCCTGTAATTCACCCCTCCACTTT
.	TRBV28	.	TRBJ1-1	CASTPSNTEASF	TGTGCCAGTACTCCCAGTAACACTGAAGCTTCCTTT